This is a list of T cell receptor beta chains from one sample in a study of CD8 T cells in Susac syndrome. In TCRdb, the immunoSEQ multiplex PCR reads were re-called with MiXCR into one record per CDR3 protein. The sample has some 220,000 distinct CDR3 sequences, roughly 96% seen once. Input material: CD4+ T cells from PBMCs. These receptors were collected from a human donor with multiple sclerosis. Each CDR3 is given with its conserved first and last residue. Each record gives: J gene, V gene, clone size, D gene, CDR3 protein, CDR3 DNA. A D gene is named only where the DNA matches it firmly. The size field is filled for only some rows; it gives once, few, many or a size class.

J: TRBJ2-1
V: TRBV28
size: few
D: .
CDR3: CASTGLDEQFF
DNA: TGTGCCAGCACCGGTTTGGATGAGCAGTTCTTC

J: TRBJ1-1
V: TRBV14
size: .
D: .
CDR3: CASSQVFGSSEAFF
DNA: TGTGCCAGCAGCCAAGTTTTCGGGTCTAGTGAAGCTTTCTTT

J: TRBJ1-2
V: TRBV4-1
size: .
D: .
CDR3: CASSQDGGNYGYTF
DNA: TGCGCCAGCAGCCAAGATGGGGGGAACTATGGCTACACCTTC

J: TRBJ1-1
V: TRBV20-1
size: .
D: .
CDR3: CSARDARQAFF
DNA: TGCAGTGCTAGAGATGCTCGACAAGCTTTCTTT

J: TRBJ2-5
V: TRBV28
size: few
D: .
CDR3: CASRRQETQYF
DNA: TGTGCCAGCAGACGTCAAGAGACCCAGTACTTC

J: TRBJ1-2
V: TRBV6-5
size: .
D: .
CDR3: CASSRDRGSNYGYTF
DNA: TGTGCCAGCAGTCGCGACCGGGGTTCGAACTATGGCTACACCTTC

J: TRBJ2-5
V: TRBV12-3/TRBV12-4
size: .
D: .
CDR3: CASSFRGKETQYF
DNA: TGTGCCAGCAGTTTTAGGGGGAAAGAGACCCAGTACTTC

J: TRBJ2-4
V: TRBV12-3/TRBV12-4
size: once
D: .
CDR3: CASSYEGFSKNIQYF
DNA: TGTGCCAGCAGTTACGAAGGGTTCTCCAAAAACATTCAGTACTTC

J: TRBJ2-5
V: TRBV30
size: .
D: .
CDR3: CAWSGETHYF
DNA: TGTGCCTGGAGTGGGGAGACACACTACTTC

J: TRBJ2-1
V: TRBV2
size: .
D: .
CDR3: CASSQAGEQFF
DNA: TGTGCCAGCAGCCAAGCTGGGGAGCAGTTCTTC

J: TRBJ2-7
V: TRBV7-2
size: once
D: TRBD1
CDR3: CASTLGTGGWEQYF
DNA: TGTGCCAGCACCCTAGGGACAGGGGGCTGGGAGCAGTACTTC

J: TRBJ2-2
V: TRBV30
size: .
D: .
CDR3: CAWSAAHTGELFF
DNA: TGTGCCTGGAGTGCGGCGCACACCGGGGAGCTGTTTTTT

J: TRBJ2-7
V: TRBV18
size: .
D: .
CDR3: CASSLSAYEQYF
DNA: TGTGCCAGCTCACTGTCAGCCTACGAGCAGTACTTC

J: TRBJ2-1
V: TRBV3-1
size: .
D: TRBD2
CDR3: CASSGRGGVNEQFF
DNA: TGTGCCAGCAGCGGACGGGGGGGCGTAAATGAGCAGTTCTTC

J: TRBJ1-1
V: TRBV6-1
size: .
D: .
CDR3: CASSATGFTEAFF
DNA: TGTGCCAGCAGTGCCACAGGGTTCACTGAAGCTTTCTTT

J: TRBJ2-1
V: TRBV6-1
size: .
D: .
CDR3: CASGGLARYNEQFF
DNA: TGTGCCAGCGGGGGGCTAGCGCGCTACAATGAGCAGTTCTTC

J: TRBJ2-7
V: TRBV7-3
size: .
D: .
CDR3: CASSLTPARAWPYEQYF
DNA: TGTGCCAGCAGCTTAACGCCAGCCAGGGCTTGGCCCTACGAGCAGTACTTC

J: TRBJ1-5
V: TRBV20-1
size: .
D: .
CDR3: CSATTSWAPDQPQHF
DNA: TGCAGTGCCACTACTTCGTGGGCGCCGGATCAGCCCCAGCATTTT

J: TRBJ1-2
V: TRBV7-2
size: .
D: TRBD1
CDR3: CASTIDRGYYGYTF
DNA: TGTGCCAGCACTATTGACAGGGGTTATTATGGCTACACCTTC

J: TRBJ1-2
V: TRBV29-1
size: once
D: .
CDR3: CSVFGDGHIYTF
DNA: TGCAGCGTATTCGGGGACGGCCACATCTACACCTTC

J: TRBJ2-1
V: TRBV9
size: .
D: TRBD2
CDR3: CASSVFGGYGEQFF
DNA: TGTGCCAGCAGCGTCTTCGGGGGGTATGGTGAGCAGTTCTTC

J: TRBJ2-2
V: TRBV20-1
size: .
D: .
CDR3: CSARDPREHSGELFF
DNA: TGCAGTGCTAGAGATCCCAGGGAGCATAGCGGGGAGCTGTTTTTT

J: TRBJ2-3
V: TRBV20-1
size: .
D: .
CDR3: CSARMPVIDTQYF
DNA: TGCAGTGCTAGGATGCCCGTAATAGATACGCAGTATTTT

J: TRBJ1-2
V: TRBV20-1
size: .
D: .
CDR3: CSARRGGGYGYTF
DNA: TGCAGTGCTCGGAGGGGAGGCGGCTATGGCTACACCTTC

J: TRBJ1-2
V: TRBV29-1
size: .
D: .
CDR3: CSVEADSRAYGYTF
DNA: TGCAGCGTTGAAGCGGACAGCCGAGCCTATGGCTACACCTTC

J: TRBJ1-5
V: TRBV25-1
size: .
D: .
CDR3: CASRGTGTYQPQHF
DNA: TGTGCCAGCAGGGGTACAGGGACTTATCAGCCCCAGCATTTT

J: TRBJ1-2
V: TRBV12-3/TRBV12-4
size: .
D: TRBD1
CDR3: CASSPIPGTGVHGYTF
DNA: TGTGCCAGCAGCCCAATCCCCGGGACAGGGGTACATGGCTACACCTTC

J: TRBJ2-5
V: TRBV20-1
size: .
D: TRBD2
CDR3: CSAKGLAGRQETQYF
DNA: TGCAGTGCTAAAGGACTAGCGGGACGCCAAGAGACCCAGTACTTC

J: TRBJ2-1
V: TRBV29-1
size: .
D: TRBD2
CDR3: CSVGGGRAYNEQFF
DNA: TGCAGCGTTGGGGGAGGGAGGGCCTACAATGAGCAGTTCTTC

J: TRBJ2-7
V: TRBV27
size: .
D: .
CDR3: CASPITGEQYF
DNA: TGTGCCAGCCCTATTACCGGCGAGCAGTACTTC

J: TRBJ2-1
V: TRBV20-1
size: .
D: .
CDR3: CSAREHRQVYNEQFF
DNA: TGCAGTGCTAGAGAACACCGACAGGTCTACAATGAGCAGTTCTTC

J: TRBJ2-1
V: TRBV6-5
size: .
D: .
CDR3: CASSWGGTRDEQFF
DNA: TGTGCCAGCAGTTGGGGGGGGACACGCGATGAGCAGTTCTTC

J: TRBJ2-1
V: TRBV20-1
size: .
D: .
CDR3: CSASRSSYNEQFF
DNA: TGCAGTGCTAGCAGGAGCTCCTACAATGAGCAGTTCTTC

J: TRBJ2-1
V: TRBV7-9
size: .
D: .
CDR3: CASSLRSQGGNEQFF
DNA: TGTGCCAGCAGCTTACGGTCACAGGGGGGGAATGAGCAGTTCTTC

J: TRBJ2-3
V: TRBV11-2
size: .
D: .
CDR3: CASSLGPVTDTQYF
DNA: TGTGCCAGCAGCTTAGGTCCAGTCACAGATACGCAGTATTTT

J: TRBJ2-1
V: TRBV7-9
size: .
D: .
CDR3: CASSSLYNEQFF
DNA: TGTGCCAGCAGCTCCCTCTACAATGAGCAGTTCTTC

J: TRBJ2-5
V: TRBV28
size: once
D: .
CDR3: CASSPHGQETQYF
DNA: TGTGCCAGCAGTCCCCACGGGCAAGAGACCCAGTACTTC

J: TRBJ2-1
V: TRBV20-1
size: .
D: .
CDR3: CSACRGGKNEQFF
DNA: TGCAGTGCTTGCAGGGGGGGAAAAAATGAGCAGTTCTTC

J: TRBJ2-7
V: TRBV5-1
size: .
D: .
CDR3: CASSTDGYSYEQYF
DNA: TGCGCCAGCAGCACGGACGGATACTCCTACGAGCAGTACTTC

J: TRBJ2-7
V: TRBV30
size: .
D: TRBD1
CDR3: CAWSGHRGYEQYF
DNA: TGTGCCTGGAGTGGTCACAGGGGCTACGAGCAGTACTTC

J: TRBJ1-2
V: TRBV7-6
size: few
D: .
CDR3: CASSPTRESYGYTF
DNA: TGTGCCAGCAGCCCAACTAGGGAATCCTATGGCTACACCTTC

J: TRBJ2-2
V: TRBV9
size: .
D: .
CDR3: CASSYITGRTGELFF
DNA: TGTGCCAGCAGCTATATTACGGGGAGAACCGGGGAGCTGTTTTTT

J: TRBJ2-3
V: TRBV5-1
size: .
D: TRBD1
CDR3: CASSPLPTGETDTQYF
DNA: TGCGCCAGCAGCCCCCTCCCCACAGGGGAAACAGATACGCAGTATTTT

J: TRBJ2-1
V: TRBV30
size: .
D: .
CDR3: CAWSPGRFGNEQFF
DNA: TGTGCCTGGAGCCCGGGGAGGTTTGGTAATGAGCAGTTCTTC

J: TRBJ2-2
V: TRBV20-1
size: .
D: .
CDR3: CSATLDWTGELFF
DNA: TGCAGTGCTACTCTGGACTGGACCGGGGAGCTGTTTTTT

J: TRBJ1-5
V: TRBV20-1
size: .
D: TRBD1
CDR3: CSVRTGDFGQPQHF
DNA: TGCAGTGTTCGGACAGGGGATTTTGGTCAGCCCCAGCATTTT

J: TRBJ1-6
V: TRBV9
size: once
D: TRBD1
CDR3: CASSVSGGYSPLHF
DNA: TGTGCCAGCAGCGTATCAGGGGGCTATTCACCCCTCCACTTT

J: TRBJ2-5
V: TRBV20-1
size: .
D: .
CDR3: CSASTPWRDGETQYF
DNA: TGCAGTGCTAGCACCCCCTGGAGGGACGGAGAGACCCAGTACTTC

J: TRBJ1-2
V: TRBV12-3/TRBV12-4
size: .
D: .
CDR3: CASNPTGSFYGYTF
DNA: TGTGCCAGCAATCCAACAGGGAGCTTCTATGGCTACACCTTC

J: TRBJ1-5
V: TRBV27
size: .
D: TRBD1
CDR3: CASSFGTGKEPQHF
DNA: TGTGCCAGCAGTTTCGGGACAGGTAAAGAGCCCCAGCATTTT

J: TRBJ2-1
V: TRBV12-3/TRBV12-4
size: few
D: .
CDR3: CASSPREYNEQFF
DNA: TGTGCCAGCAGTCCTCGGGAGTACAATGAGCAGTTCTTC

J: TRBJ2-5
V: TRBV10-3
size: .
D: .
CDR3: CAISETQETQYF
DNA: TGTGCCATCAGTGAGACTCAAGAGACCCAGTACTTC